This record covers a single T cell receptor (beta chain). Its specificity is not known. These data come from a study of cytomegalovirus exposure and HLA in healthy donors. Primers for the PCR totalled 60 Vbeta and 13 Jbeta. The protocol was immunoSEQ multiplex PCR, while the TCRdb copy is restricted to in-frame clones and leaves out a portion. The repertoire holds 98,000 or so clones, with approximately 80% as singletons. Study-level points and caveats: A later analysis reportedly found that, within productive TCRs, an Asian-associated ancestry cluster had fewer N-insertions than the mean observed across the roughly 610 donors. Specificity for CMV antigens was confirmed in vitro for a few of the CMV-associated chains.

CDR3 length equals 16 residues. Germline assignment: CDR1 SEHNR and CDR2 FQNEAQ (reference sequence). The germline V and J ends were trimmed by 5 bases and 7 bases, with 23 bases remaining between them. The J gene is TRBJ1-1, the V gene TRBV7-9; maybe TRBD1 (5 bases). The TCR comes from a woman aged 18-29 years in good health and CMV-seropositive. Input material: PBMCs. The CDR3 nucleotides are TGTGCCAGCAGCCCCACCTCACTGGACACGGGCCTTGAAGCTTTCTTT. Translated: CASSPTSLDTGLEAFF.